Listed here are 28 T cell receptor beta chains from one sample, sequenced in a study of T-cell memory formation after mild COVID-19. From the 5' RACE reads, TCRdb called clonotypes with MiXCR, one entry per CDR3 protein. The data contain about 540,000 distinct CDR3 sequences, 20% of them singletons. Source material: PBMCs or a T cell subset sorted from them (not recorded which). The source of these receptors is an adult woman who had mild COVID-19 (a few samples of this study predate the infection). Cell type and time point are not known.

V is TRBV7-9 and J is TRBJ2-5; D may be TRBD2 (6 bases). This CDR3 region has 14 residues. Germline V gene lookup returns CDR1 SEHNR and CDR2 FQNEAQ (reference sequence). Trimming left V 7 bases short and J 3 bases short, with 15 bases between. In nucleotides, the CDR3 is TGTGCCAGCACTCCGGGGACTCCCGAAGAGACCCAGTACTTC. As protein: CASTPGTPEETQYF.

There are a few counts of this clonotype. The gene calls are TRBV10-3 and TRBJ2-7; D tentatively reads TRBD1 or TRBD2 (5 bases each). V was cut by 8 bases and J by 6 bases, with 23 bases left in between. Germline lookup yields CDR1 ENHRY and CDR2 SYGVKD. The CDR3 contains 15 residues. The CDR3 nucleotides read TGTGCCATCCGCTTACCCGGGACCGTTTTGGGCGAGCAGTACTTC. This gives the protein CAIRLPGTVLGEQYF.

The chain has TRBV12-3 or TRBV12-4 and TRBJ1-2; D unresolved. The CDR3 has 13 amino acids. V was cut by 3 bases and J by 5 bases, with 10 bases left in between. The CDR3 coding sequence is TGTGCCAGCAGTTTGAGTCCTTTTTATGGCTACACCTTC. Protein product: CASSLSPFYGYTF.

The CDR3 reads CASSPDRVSPLHF. In DNA form, the CDR3 reads TGTGCCAGCAGCCCAGACAGGGTTTCACCCCTCCACTTT. The gene calls are TRBV2 and TRBJ1-6; the match to TRBD1 covers 7 bases. The germline V gene encodes CDR1 SNHLY and CDR2 FYNNEI. This CDR3 region has 13 residues. V gave up 6 bases and J gave up 9 bases; unmatched junction bases: 5.

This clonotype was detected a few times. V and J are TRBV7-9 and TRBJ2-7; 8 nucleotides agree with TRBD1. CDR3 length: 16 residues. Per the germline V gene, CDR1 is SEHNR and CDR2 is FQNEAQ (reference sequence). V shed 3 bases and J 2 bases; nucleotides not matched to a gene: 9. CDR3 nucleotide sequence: TGTGCCAGCAGCTTGTCCGGGACAGGAAAACCCTACGAGCAGTACTTC. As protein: CASSLSGTGKPYEQYF.

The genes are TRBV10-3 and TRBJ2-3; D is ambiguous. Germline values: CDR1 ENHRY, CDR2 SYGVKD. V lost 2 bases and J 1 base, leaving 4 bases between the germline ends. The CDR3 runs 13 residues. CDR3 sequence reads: CAISETRTDTQYF. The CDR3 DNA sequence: TGTGCCATCAGTGAGACCCGCACAGATACGCAGTATTTT.

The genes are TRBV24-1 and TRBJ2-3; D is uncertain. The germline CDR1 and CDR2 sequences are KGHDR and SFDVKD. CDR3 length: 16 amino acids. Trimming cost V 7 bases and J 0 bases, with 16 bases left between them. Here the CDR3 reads CATRPSTGQSTDTQYF. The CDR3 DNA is TGTGCCACCAGGCCGTCTACGGGCCAAAGCACAGATACGCAGTATTTT.

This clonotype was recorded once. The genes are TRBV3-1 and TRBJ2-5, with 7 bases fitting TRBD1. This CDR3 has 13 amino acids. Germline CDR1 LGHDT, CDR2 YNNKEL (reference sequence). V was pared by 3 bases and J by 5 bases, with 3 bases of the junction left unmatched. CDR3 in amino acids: CASSHGQVETQYF. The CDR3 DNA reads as TGTGCCAGCAGCCACGGACAGGTGGAGACCCAGTACTTC.

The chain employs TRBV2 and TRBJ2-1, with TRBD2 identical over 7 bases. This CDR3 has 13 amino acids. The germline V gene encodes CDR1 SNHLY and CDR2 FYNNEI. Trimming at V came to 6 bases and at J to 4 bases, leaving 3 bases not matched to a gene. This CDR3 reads CASRTRGYNEQFF. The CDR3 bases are TGTGCCAGCAGGACGCGGGGGTACAATGAGCAGTTCTTC.

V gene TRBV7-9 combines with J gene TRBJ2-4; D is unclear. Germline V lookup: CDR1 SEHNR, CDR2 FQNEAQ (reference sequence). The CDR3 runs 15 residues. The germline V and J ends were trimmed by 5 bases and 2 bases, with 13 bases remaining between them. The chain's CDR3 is CASSPFGESKNIQYF. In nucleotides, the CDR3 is TGTGCCAGCAGCCCGTTCGGCGAATCCAAAAACATTCAGTACTTC.

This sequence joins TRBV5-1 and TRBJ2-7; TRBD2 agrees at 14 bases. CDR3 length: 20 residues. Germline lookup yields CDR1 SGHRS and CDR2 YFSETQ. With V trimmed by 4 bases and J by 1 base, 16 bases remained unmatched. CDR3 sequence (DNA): TGCGCCAGCAGCCCCGACGGGACTAGCGGGAGAGGGGTTTGGTCCTACGAGCAGTACTTC. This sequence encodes CASSPDGTSGRGVWSYEQYF.

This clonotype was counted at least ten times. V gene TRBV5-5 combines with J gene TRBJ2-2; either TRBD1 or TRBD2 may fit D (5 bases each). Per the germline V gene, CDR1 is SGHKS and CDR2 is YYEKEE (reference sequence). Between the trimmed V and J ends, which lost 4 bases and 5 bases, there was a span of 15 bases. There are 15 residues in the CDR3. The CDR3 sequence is CASSLGPGGTGELFF. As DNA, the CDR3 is TGTGCCAGCAGCCTCGGCCCTGGGGGAACCGGGGAGCTGTTTTTT.

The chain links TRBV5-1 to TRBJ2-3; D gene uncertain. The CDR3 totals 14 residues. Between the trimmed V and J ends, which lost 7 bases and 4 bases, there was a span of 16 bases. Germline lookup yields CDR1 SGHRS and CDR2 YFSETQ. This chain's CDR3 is CASRIPGSADTQYF. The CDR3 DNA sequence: TGCGCCAGCCGGATTCCCGGGTCTGCAGATACGCAGTATTTT.

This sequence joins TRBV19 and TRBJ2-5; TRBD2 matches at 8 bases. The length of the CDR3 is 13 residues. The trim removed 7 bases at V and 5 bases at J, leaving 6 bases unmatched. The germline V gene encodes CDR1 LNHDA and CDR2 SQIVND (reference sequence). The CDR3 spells CASTREGWETQYF. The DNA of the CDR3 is TGTGCCAGTACCCGGGAGGGTTGGGAGACCCAGTACTTC.

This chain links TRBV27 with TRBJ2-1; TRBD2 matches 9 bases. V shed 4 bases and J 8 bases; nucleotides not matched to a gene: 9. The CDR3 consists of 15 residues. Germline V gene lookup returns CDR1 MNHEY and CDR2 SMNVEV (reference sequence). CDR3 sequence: CASSSRGRAWDEQFF. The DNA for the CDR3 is TGTGCCAGCAGTTCCCGCGGGAGGGCCTGGGATGAGCAGTTCTTC.

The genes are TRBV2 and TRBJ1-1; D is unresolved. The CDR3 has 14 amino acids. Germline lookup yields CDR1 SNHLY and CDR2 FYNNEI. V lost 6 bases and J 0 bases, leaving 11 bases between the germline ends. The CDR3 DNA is TGTGCCAGCAGGGGTTACGATATGAACACTGAAGCTTTCTTT. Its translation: CASRGYDMNTEAFF.

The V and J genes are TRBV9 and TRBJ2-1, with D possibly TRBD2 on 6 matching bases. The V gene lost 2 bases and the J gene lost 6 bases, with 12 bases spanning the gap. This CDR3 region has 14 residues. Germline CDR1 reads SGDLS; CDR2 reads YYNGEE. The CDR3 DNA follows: TGTGCCAGCAGCGTGGCGGGATCAAGCAATGAGCAGTTCTTC. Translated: CASSVAGSSNEQFF.

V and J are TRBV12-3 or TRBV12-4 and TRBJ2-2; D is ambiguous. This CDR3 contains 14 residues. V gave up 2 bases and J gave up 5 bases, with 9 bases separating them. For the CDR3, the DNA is TGTGCCAGCAGTTTATTCGGTGGGACCGGGGAGCTGTTTTTT. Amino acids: CASSLFGGTGELFF.

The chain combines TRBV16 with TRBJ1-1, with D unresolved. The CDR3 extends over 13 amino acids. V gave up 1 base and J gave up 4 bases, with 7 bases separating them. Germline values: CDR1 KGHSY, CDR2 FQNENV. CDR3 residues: CASSQLATTEAFF. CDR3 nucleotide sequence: TGTGCCAGCAGCCAATTAGCGACCACTGAAGCTTTCTTT.

Here the CDR3 DNA reads TGTGCCAGCAGCACCCACCCGACGGGCTACGAGCAGTACTTC. Translation gives CASSTHPTGYEQYF. The chain is built from TRBV9 and TRBJ2-7; D gene unclear. The CDR3 totals 14 residues. Between the trimmed V and J ends, which lost 4 bases and 3 bases, there was a span of 14 bases. Germline V gene sequence: CDR1 SGDLS, CDR2 YYNGEE.

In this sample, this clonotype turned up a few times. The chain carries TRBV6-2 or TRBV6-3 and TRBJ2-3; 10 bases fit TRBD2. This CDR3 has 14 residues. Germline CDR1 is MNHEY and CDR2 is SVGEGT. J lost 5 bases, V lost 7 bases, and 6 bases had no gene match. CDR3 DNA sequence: TGTGCCAGCAAGACTAGCGGGTTGGTAGATACGCAGTATTTT. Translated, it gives CASKTSGLVDTQYF.

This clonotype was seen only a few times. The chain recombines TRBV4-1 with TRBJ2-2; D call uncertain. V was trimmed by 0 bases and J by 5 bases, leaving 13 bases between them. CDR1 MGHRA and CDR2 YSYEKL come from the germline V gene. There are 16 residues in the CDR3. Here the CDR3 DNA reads TGCGCCAGCAGCCAAGATCGGCAGGCAAAGACCGGGGAGCTGTTTTTT. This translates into CASSQDRQAKTGELFF.

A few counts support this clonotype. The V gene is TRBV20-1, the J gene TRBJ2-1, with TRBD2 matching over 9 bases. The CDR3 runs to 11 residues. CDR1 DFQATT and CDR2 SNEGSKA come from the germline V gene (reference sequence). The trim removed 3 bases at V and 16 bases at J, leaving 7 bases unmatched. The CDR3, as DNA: TGCAGTGCTAGGGGACTAGCCTTCCATTTCTTC. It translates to CSARGLAFHFF.

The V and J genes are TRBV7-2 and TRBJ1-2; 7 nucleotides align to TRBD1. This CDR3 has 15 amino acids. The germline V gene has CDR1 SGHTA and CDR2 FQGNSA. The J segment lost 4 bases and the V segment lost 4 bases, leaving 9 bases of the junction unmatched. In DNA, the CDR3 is TGTGCCAGCAGCTCCCGGACAGGACAATTCTATGGCTACACCTTC. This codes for CASSSRTGQFYGYTF.

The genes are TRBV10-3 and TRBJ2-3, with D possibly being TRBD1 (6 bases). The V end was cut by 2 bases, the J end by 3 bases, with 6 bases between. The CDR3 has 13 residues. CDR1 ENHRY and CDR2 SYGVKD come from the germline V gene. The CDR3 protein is CAISERGTDTQYF. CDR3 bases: TGTGCCATCAGTGAGAGGGGGACAGATACGCAGTATTTT.

CDR3 sequence: CASSISRQNTEAFF. DNA of the CDR3: TGTGCCAGTAGTATAAGTCGGCAGAACACTGAAGCTTTCTTT. The gene calls are TRBV19 and TRBJ1-1; no definite D call. The CDR3 is made up of 14 amino acids. V was trimmed by 2 bases and J by 1 base, leaving 8 bases between them. CDR1 is LNHDA and CDR2 is SQIVND in the germline V gene (reference sequence).

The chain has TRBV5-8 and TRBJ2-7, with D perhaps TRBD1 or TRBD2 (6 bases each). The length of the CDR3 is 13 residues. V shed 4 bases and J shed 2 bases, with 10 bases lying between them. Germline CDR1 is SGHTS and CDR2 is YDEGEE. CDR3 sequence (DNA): TGTGCCAGCAGCGCAGGGGAGGCCTACGAGCAGTACTTC. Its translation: CASSAGEAYEQYF. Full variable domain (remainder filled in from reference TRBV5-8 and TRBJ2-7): EAGVTQSPTHLIKTRGQQATLRCSPISGHTSVYWYQQALGLGLQFLLWYDEGEERNRGNFPPRFSGRQFPNYSSELNVNALELEDSALYLCASSAGEAYEQYFGPGTRLTVT.

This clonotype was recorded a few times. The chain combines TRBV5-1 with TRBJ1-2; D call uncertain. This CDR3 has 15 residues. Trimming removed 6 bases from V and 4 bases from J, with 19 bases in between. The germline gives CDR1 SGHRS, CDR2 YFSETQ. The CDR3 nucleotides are TGCGCCAGCAATACCGGGAATTCCCAGACCTATGGCTACACCTTC. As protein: CASNTGNSQTYGYTF. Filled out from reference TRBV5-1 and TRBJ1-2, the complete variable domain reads KAGVTQTPRYLIKTRGQQVTLSCSPISGHRSVSWYQQTPGQGLQFLFEYFSETQRNKGNFPGRFSGRQFSNSRSEMNVSTLELGDSALYLCASNTGNSQTYGYTFGSGTRLTVV.